The source of this TCR beta chain is a study of shared clonotypes between healthy human individuals. In the original processing: Junction-only immunoSEQ sequences carried no quality scores, so filtering differed. Sequencing was performed with immunoSEQ multiplex PCR; in TCRdb, only in-frame clones are kept and a portion is missing. V and J calls and clone size are copied from that table; D and trimming were computed from the DNA. This sample carries approximately 95,000 clones, less than 80% of them seen once, and the ten largest clones take about 48%. CD8 memory fractions consisted of CD45RO+ and CCR7-negative CD45RA+ TemRA cells together. General study findings and limits: Between a handful of donors, naive CD4 clonotypes were shared at a level of about 5%. Sharing of clonotypes among donors was expected to vary with sequencing depth.

V shed 6 bases and J 0 bases; nucleotides not matched to a gene: 6. Germline V gene sequence: CDR1 SNHLY, CDR2 FYNNEI. This CDR3 has 15 residues. The sample holds a few counts of this clone. Antigen unknown. The chain carries TRBV2 and TRBJ2-3, with 7 bases lining up with TRBD1. The specimen was memory CD8+ T cells sorted from blood. As to subset: CD45RO+ cells pooled with CCR7-negative TemRA cells. This clonotype was obtained from a man between 25 and 39 years old in good health. The CDR3 nucleotides are TGTGCCAGCAGAAGGGACAGTTTCAGCACAGATACGCAGTATTTT. It specifies CASRRDSFSTDTQYF.